These T cell receptor beta chains were read from a single sample in a study of cytomegalovirus exposure and HLA in healthy donors. TCRdb's copy holds only in-frame clones and misses some; the assay was immunoSEQ multiplex PCR. The sample has roughly 330,000 clones, about 85% seen once. The specimen was PBMCs. These receptors came from a woman in her 30s in good health and CMV-seropositive. CDR3s include the opening cysteine and the closing phenylalanine or tryptophan. Fields, in order: clone size, D gene, V gene, J gene, CDR3 DNA, CDR3 protein. D genes are given only for firm matches. Clone size is shown for a subset of rows, as once, few, many or a class of expanded clone.

clone size: -
D gene: TRBD1
V gene: TRBV5-6
J gene: TRBJ2-7
CDR3 DNA: TGTGCCAGCAGCTTGGGGACAGGGGCGAACGAGCAGTACTTC
CDR3 protein: CASSLGTGANEQYF

clone size: -
D gene: -
V gene: TRBV29-1
J gene: TRBJ1-2
CDR3 DNA: TGCAGCGGGGGACGGCTAGCTAACTATGGCTACACCTTC
CDR3 protein: CSGGRLANYGYTF

clone size: few
D gene: TRBD1
V gene: TRBV7-3
J gene: TRBJ1-2
CDR3 DNA: TGTGCCAGCAGCTCCGGGACAGGAGGCTACACCTTC
CDR3 protein: CASSSGTGGYTF

clone size: -
D gene: TRBD2
V gene: TRBV27
J gene: TRBJ2-3
CDR3 DNA: TGTGCCAGCAGTTTCTTGGGACTAGCGGCAGATACGCAGTATTTT
CDR3 protein: CASSFLGLAADTQYF

clone size: -
D gene: -
V gene: TRBV20-1
J gene: TRBJ1-1
CDR3 DNA: TGCAGTGCTAGGGAGGACGCTGAAGCTTTCTTT
CDR3 protein: CSAREDAEAFF

clone size: once
D gene: -
V gene: TRBV7-9
J gene: TRBJ2-3
CDR3 DNA: TGTGCCAGCAGCTTACCGGGACTCACAGATACGCAGTATTTT
CDR3 protein: CASSLPGLTDTQYF

clone size: once
D gene: TRBD1
V gene: TRBV28
J gene: TRBJ1-6
CDR3 DNA: TGTGCCAGCAGTTCTGCCGGGACAGGGAGATCTCCCCTCCACTTT
CDR3 protein: CASSSAGTGRSPLHF

clone size: -
D gene: TRBD2
V gene: TRBV5-1
J gene: TRBJ2-2
CDR3 DNA: TGCGCCAGCAGACGACTAGCGGAGGGCACCGGGGAGCTGTTTTTT
CDR3 protein: CASRRLAEGTGELFF

clone size: -
D gene: -
V gene: TRBV6-5
J gene: TRBJ2-2
CDR3 DNA: TGTGCCAGCAATGGCGCCCAGAACACCGGGGAGCTGTTTTTT
CDR3 protein: CASNGAQNTGELFF

clone size: -
D gene: -
V gene: TRBV7-3
J gene: TRBJ1-2
CDR3 DNA: TGTGCCAGCAGACCCGGCAACGACAGGTCCTATGGCTACACCTTC
CDR3 protein: CASRPGNDRSYGYTF

clone size: once
D gene: TRBD2
V gene: TRBV27
J gene: TRBJ2-1
CDR3 DNA: TGTGCCAGCACCACCCTGACTAGCGGGGCCTACAATGAGCAGTTCTTC
CDR3 protein: CASTTLTSGAYNEQFF

clone size: -
D gene: TRBD2
V gene: TRBV5-1
J gene: TRBJ2-5
CDR3 DNA: TGCGCCAGCAGCTTGTCGCTGGAGGGCGGGACTAGGGAAGAGACCCAGTACTTC
CDR3 protein: CASSLSLEGGTREETQYF

clone size: -
D gene: -
V gene: TRBV28
J gene: TRBJ2-7
CDR3 DNA: TGTGCCAGCAGAAGCCCCCATCAGGGGGGAAGCTCCTACGAGCAGTACTTC
CDR3 protein: CASRSPHQGGSSYEQYF

clone size: -
D gene: -
V gene: TRBV9
J gene: TRBJ2-1
CDR3 DNA: TGTGCCAGCAGCGTACTCGGGGGACAGTACAATGAGCAGTTCTTC
CDR3 protein: CASSVLGGQYNEQFF

clone size: -
D gene: TRBD1
V gene: TRBV28
J gene: TRBJ1-1
CDR3 DNA: TGTGCCAGCAGTCCTGGGACAGGGGTGAACACTGAAGCTTTCTTT
CDR3 protein: CASSPGTGVNTEAFF

clone size: once
D gene: -
V gene: TRBV5-6
J gene: TRBJ1-2
CDR3 DNA: TGTGCCAGCAGCTTGGTGGCGGGCGCAGGAACCTTC
CDR3 protein: CASSLVAGAGTF

clone size: -
D gene: TRBD1
V gene: TRBV6-5
J gene: TRBJ1-5
CDR3 DNA: TGTGCCACCTGGACAGGGAATAGCAATCAGCCCCAGCATTTT
CDR3 protein: CATWTGNSNQPQHF

clone size: -
D gene: -
V gene: TRBV11-3
J gene: TRBJ2-3
CDR3 DNA: TGTGCCAGCAGCTCAGACAGTGATACGCAGTATTTT
CDR3 protein: CASSSDSDTQYF

clone size: -
D gene: -
V gene: TRBV19
J gene: TRBJ1-1
CDR3 DNA: TGTGCCAGTAGTATGTGGGCCCAGGGTATGAACACTGAAGCTTTCTTT
CDR3 protein: CASSMWAQGMNTEAFF

clone size: -
D gene: -
V gene: TRBV6-5
J gene: TRBJ2-7
CDR3 DNA: TGTGCCAGCAGTTACTCGAGTAGCAATCCCTACGAGCAGTACTTC
CDR3 protein: CASSYSSSNPYEQYF

clone size: -
D gene: TRBD1
V gene: TRBV6-1
J gene: TRBJ2-1
CDR3 DNA: TGTGCCAGCAGAGAATCCGGGACAGGGATCTACAATGAGCAGTTCTTC
CDR3 protein: CASRESGTGIYNEQFF

clone size: -
D gene: TRBD2
V gene: TRBV9
J gene: TRBJ2-1
CDR3 DNA: TGTGCCAGCAGCGACGGACTAGCGGGAGATCGGGGTTACAATGAGCAGTTCTTC
CDR3 protein: CASSDGLAGDRGYNEQFF

clone size: -
D gene: TRBD2
V gene: TRBV27
J gene: TRBJ2-1
CDR3 DNA: TGTGCCAGCAGTTACGGTGGGGGGGAGGACAATGAGCAGTTCTTC
CDR3 protein: CASSYGGGEDNEQFF

clone size: -
D gene: -
V gene: TRBV21-1
J gene: TRBJ1-5
CDR3 DNA: TGTGCCAGCAGCAAGTCGAATACCAGGGAAGGAAGCAATCAGCCCCAGCATTTT
CDR3 protein: CASSKSNTREGSNQPQHF

clone size: -
D gene: -
V gene: TRBV7-9
J gene: TRBJ2-1
CDR3 DNA: TGTGCCAGCAGCCCATCAGAGGCCGCGGGCAATGAGCAGTTCTTC
CDR3 protein: CASSPSEAAGNEQFF

clone size: few
D gene: -
V gene: TRBV5-5
J gene: TRBJ2-1
CDR3 DNA: TGTGCCAGCAGCTTGGGCAATGAGCAGTTCTTC
CDR3 protein: CASSLGNEQFF

clone size: few
D gene: TRBD2
V gene: TRBV2
J gene: TRBJ2-7
CDR3 DNA: TGTGCCAGCAGTCAAACCCCGGGACTAGAGTACTTC
CDR3 protein: CASSQTPGLEYF

clone size: -
D gene: TRBD1
V gene: TRBV5-5
J gene: TRBJ2-7
CDR3 DNA: TGTGCCAGCAGCTTGGTTCCGCCGGGACAGCAGGCCTACGAGCAGTACTTC
CDR3 protein: CASSLVPPGQQAYEQYF

clone size: once
D gene: -
V gene: TRBV5-8
J gene: TRBJ1-5
CDR3 DNA: TGTGCCAGCAGCTTGGTGTGGAGGACAGTTAGCAATCAGCCCCAGCATTTT
CDR3 protein: CASSLVWRTVSNQPQHF

clone size: once
D gene: TRBD1
V gene: TRBV27
J gene: TRBJ1-1
CDR3 DNA: TGTGCCAGCAGTTTGACAGGGGGCCTAATGACTGAAGCTTTCTTT
CDR3 protein: CASSLTGGLMTEAFF

clone size: -
D gene: -
V gene: TRBV28
J gene: TRBJ2-7
CDR3 DNA: TGTGCCAGCAGTTTCAGAAACTCCTACGAGCAGTACTTC
CDR3 protein: CASSFRNSYEQYF

clone size: -
D gene: TRBD2
V gene: TRBV7-2
J gene: TRBJ2-7
CDR3 DNA: TGTGCCAGCAGCTTAGATGCCCCCTCAGCGGGGGGGCCGAACGAGCAGTACTTC
CDR3 protein: CASSLDAPSAGGPNEQYF

clone size: -
D gene: -
V gene: TRBV6-1
J gene: TRBJ2-1
CDR3 DNA: TGTGCCAGCAAGGCACCCAGCTCCTACAATGAGCAGTTCTTC
CDR3 protein: CASKAPSSYNEQFF

clone size: -
D gene: TRBD1
V gene: TRBV7-8
J gene: TRBJ2-1
CDR3 DNA: TGTGCCAGCAGCTTAGGAACAGGGGCGGCCTACAATGAGCAGTTCTTC
CDR3 protein: CASSLGTGAAYNEQFF

clone size: -
D gene: -
V gene: TRBV7-6
J gene: TRBJ1-5
CDR3 DNA: TGTGCCCCCGAACAGGGCCTCTTCGGGAATCAGCCCCAGCATTTT
CDR3 protein: CAPEQGLFGNQPQHF

clone size: -
D gene: -
V gene: TRBV4-1
J gene: TRBJ1-1
CDR3 DNA: TGCGCCAGCAGCCAAGAGAATGCCGCTGAAGCTTTCTTT
CDR3 protein: CASSQENAAEAFF

clone size: once
D gene: TRBD1
V gene: TRBV30
J gene: TRBJ1-2
CDR3 DNA: TGTGCCTGGCTGACAGGGGAGACGGATGGCTACACCTTC
CDR3 protein: CAWLTGETDGYTF

clone size: -
D gene: -
V gene: TRBV15
J gene: TRBJ2-2
CDR3 DNA: TGTGCCACCAGCAGAGAGTTCTCAGGGTCTGGGGCCGGGGAGCTGTTTTTT
CDR3 protein: CATSREFSGSGAGELFF

clone size: few
D gene: -
V gene: TRBV7-9
J gene: TRBJ1-1
CDR3 DNA: TGTGCCAGCAGCTTAGCGCTACTCACAGACACTGAAGCTTTCTTT
CDR3 protein: CASSLALLTDTEAFF

clone size: -
D gene: -
V gene: TRBV7-6
J gene: TRBJ1-1
CDR3 DNA: TGTGCCAGCAGCCTCAGCTGGAACACTGAAGCTTTCTTT
CDR3 protein: CASSLSWNTEAFF

clone size: -
D gene: -
V gene: TRBV7-9
J gene: TRBJ2-1
CDR3 DNA: TGTGCCAGCAGCCCGGGATACAATGAGCAGTTCTTC
CDR3 protein: CASSPGYNEQFF